Presented here are 22 T cell receptor beta chains from one specimen sequenced in a study of vaccination effects on CD4 cells after COVID-19 (dated by TCRdb to between 2021 and 2022). After around ten days of culture, CD4+ T cells were isolated with the EasySep CD4+ T cell isolation kit. What these receptors recognize is not known. The library was obtained by the immunoSEQ multiplex PCR assay. This immuneACCESS table, as held by TCRdb, lists in-frame sequences with V and J called but not all clones. Of the missing ones, under half trace to an unresolved V gene in checked studies; the others have no known cause. This sample gives about 58,000 clones in total; 60% to 85% of them show up just once. The top ten constitute approximately 3% of the sample. The sample here was CD4+ T cells from PBMCs cultured without peptide, taken before COVID-19 vaccination. The receptors here all came from a human donor who received a COVID-19 vaccine.

This chain joins TRBV10-3 and TRBJ2-5; D unclear. The CDR3 has 12 amino acids. The ends were cut back, 0 bases at V and 5 bases at J, with 4 bases in the middle. In germline, CDR1 is ENHRY, CDR2 SYGVKD. This chain's CDR3 is CAISESRETQYF. For the CDR3, the DNA is TGTGCCATCAGTGAGTCACGGGAGACCCAGTACTTC.

The chain has TRBV4-1 and TRBJ2-2, with 7 bases that match TRBD2. The V and J ends lost 6 bases and 5 bases, in that order; junction bases with no gene match: 6. Germline CDR1 is MGHRA and CDR2 is YSYEKL. CDR3 length: 14 amino acids. The DNA of the CDR3 is TGCGCCAGCAGGAGTGGGAGGGGTACCGGGGAGCTGTTTTTT. Translating gives CASRSGRGTGELFF.

This clone was observed once. The CDR3, as DNA: TGTGCCAGCAGCCAAGAACGGCGGGGTAGCACAGATACGCAGTATTTT. Translated, it gives CASSQERRGSTDTQYF. The chain recombines TRBV14 with TRBJ2-3, with D tentatively TRBD2 (6 bases). Between the trimmed V and J ends, which lost 0 bases and 0 bases, there was a span of 10 bases. CDR1 is SGHDN, CDR2 FVKESK, per germline. The CDR3 covers 16 residues.

CDR3 sequence reads: CASIQGLGNQPQHF. The CDR3 DNA follows: TGTGCCAGCATCCAGGGGTTGGGCAATCAGCCCCAGCATTTT. The chain couples TRBV5-5 to TRBJ1-5, with D possibly TRBD1 on 6 matching bases. The CDR3 consists of 14 residues. V was clipped by 6 bases and J by 2 bases, with 12 bases between them. Germline CDR1 SGHKS, CDR2 YYEKEE (reference sequence).

CDR3 in DNA: TGTGCCACCACCTCCTGGACGGAGGAGGTTGAGCAGTTCTTC. Its translation is CATTSWTEEVEQFF. J is TRBJ2-1 and V is TRBV24-1; TRBD2 is a possible D gene (5 bases). Germline CDR1 and CDR2: KGHDR and SFDVKD. Trimming left V 8 bases short and J 9 bases short, with 19 bases between. The CDR3 covers 14 residues.

CDR3 nucleotide sequence: TGCGCCAGCAGTTCCAACTACTACACCGGGGAGCTGTTTTTT. The encoded protein is CASSSNYYTGELFF. This sequence joins TRBV5-1 and TRBJ2-2; D unresolved. Looked up from germline, CDR1 is SGHRS and CDR2 is YFSETQ. V lost 5 bases and J 3 bases, leaving 11 bases between the germline ends. The CDR3 has 14 amino acids.

This clone has a single count. The J gene is TRBJ2-7, the V gene TRBV6-4; no reliable D call. CDR3 length: 12 residues. V lost 2 bases to trimming and J lost 3 bases, with 5 bases between them. Germline lookup yields CDR1 MRHNA and CDR2 SNTAGT. The chain's CDR3 is CASSDRFYEQYV. CDR3 bases: TGTGCCAGCAGTGACAGGTTCTACGAGCAGTACGTC.

This clone showed up just once. The rearrangement uses TRBV5-6 and TRBJ1-2; D unclear. CDR1 is SGHDT and CDR2 is YYEEEE in the germline V gene. With 0 bases removed from V and 8 bases from J, the gap between germline ends came to 8 bases. CDR3 length: 12 amino acids. Written as DNA, the CDR3 is TGTGCCAGCAGCTTGGCCACGGTGGGCTACACCTTC. This translates into CASSLATVGYTF.

The CDR3 is CASSPIQGLNTEAFF. The DNA for the CDR3 is TGTGCCAGCTCACCAATACAGGGCTTGAACACTGAAGCTTTCTTT. This rearrangement joins TRBV18 to TRBJ1-1; tentatively, D is TRBD1 (6 bases). The CDR3 is 15 amino acids. Germline CDR1 reads KGHSH; CDR2 reads LQKENI. V shed 2 bases and J shed 0 bases, with 10 bases lying between them.

This chain's CDR3 is CASSFRRDRGTDTQYF. As DNA, the CDR3 is TGTGCCAGCAGTTTTCGGCGGGACAGGGGGACAGATACGCAGTATTTT. The chain couples TRBV6-6 to TRBJ2-3; 11 nucleotides match TRBD1. The CDR3 extends over 16 amino acids. Trimming removed 4 bases from V and 3 bases from J; junction bases left unmatched: 6. Per the germline V gene, CDR1 is MNHNY and CDR2 is SVGAGI (reference sequence).

The CDR3, as DNA: TGTGCCAGCAGTGCAACTTTTGGCGGGGAGCAGTATTTT. This encodes CASSATFGGEQYF. V and J are TRBV6-4 and TRBJ2-3, with D maybe TRBD2 (6 bases). The CDR3 is 13 amino acids. The germline V gene encodes CDR1 MRHNA and CDR2 SNTAGT. Trimming cost V 4 bases and J 11 bases, with 16 bases left between them.

The chain joins TRBV7-2 to TRBJ2-7, with D unclear. CDR3 length equals 13 residues. Trimming stripped 2 bases from V and 7 bases from J, with 12 bases between. Germline V gives CDR1 SGHTA, CDR2 FQGNSA. The CDR3 protein is CASSLWGSGEQYV. DNA of the CDR3: TGTGCCAGCAGCTTATGGGGTTCCGGGGAGCAGTACGTC.

There are a few counts of this clone. The chain combines TRBV5-5 with TRBJ2-2; 9 bases agree with TRBD1. CDR1 and CDR2 (germline): SGHKS, YYEKEE (reference sequence). CDR3 length: 15 amino acids. The junction had 9 bases not matched to a gene; V was cut back by 7 bases and J by 5 bases. The CDR3 loop is CASCWTGERTGELFF. The CDR3 bases are TGTGCCAGCTGTTGGACAGGGGAGCGGACCGGGGAGCTGTTTTTT.

This clone showed up just a few times. V and J are TRBV7-2 and TRBJ2-1, with D hard to call. Trimming left V 5 bases short and J 9 bases short, with 11 bases between. This CDR3 is 12 amino acids long. Germline CDR1 and CDR2: SGHTA and FQGNSA. The CDR3 protein is CASSHRLGEQFF. The CDR3 DNA reads TGTGCCAGCAGCCACCGTCTTGGTGAGCAGTTCTTC.

This chain links TRBV7-9 with TRBJ1-5; 8 nucleotides align to TRBD1. This CDR3 region has 14 residues. V lost 4 bases and J lost 9; bases outside the gene matches: 8. The germline CDR1 and CDR2 sequences are SEHNR and FQNEAQ (reference sequence). The CDR3 bases are TGTGCCAGCAGCTCCGGGACAGGCGGTCTGCCCCAGCATTTT. As protein: CASSSGTGGLPQHF.

For the CDR3, the DNA is TGCGCCAGCAGCTTGGAAATCCAGCCGGGTAAAGAGACCCAGTACTTC. The encoded protein is CASSLEIQPGKETQYF. The V and J genes are TRBV5-1 and TRBJ2-5; D uncertain. Germline V CDR1 and CDR2: SGHRS, YFSETQ. This CDR3 is built from 16 residues. V shed 0 bases and J shed 3 bases, with 15 bases lying between them.

This chain uses TRBV2 with TRBJ1-1; 7 bases are shared with TRBD1. This CDR3 region has 11 residues. Trimming cost V 9 bases and J 6 bases; bases outside gene matches: 4. The germline V gene encodes CDR1 SNHLY and CDR2 FYNNEI. The CDR3 is CASQGVAEAFF. CDR3 DNA sequence: TGTGCCAGTCAGGGGGTGGCTGAAGCTTTCTTT.

The J gene is TRBJ1-1, the V gene TRBV5-8; D gene ambiguous. The CDR3 contains 13 residues. From germline, CDR1 is SGHTS and CDR2 YDEGEE. V gave up 8 bases and J gave up 0 bases, with 11 bases separating them. CDR3 DNA: TGTGCCAGTCCTAGCGATTTGAACACTGAAGCTTTCTTT. It yields the protein CASPSDLNTEAFF.

The V gene is TRBV6-2 or TRBV6-3, the J gene TRBJ2-5; 10 nucleotides line up with TRBD2. The CDR3 length is 20 residues. The J segment lost 3 bases and the V segment lost 2 bases, leaving 18 bases of the junction unmatched. Germline CDR1 reads MNHEY; CDR2 reads SVGEGT. The CDR3 here is CASSYPQGVLAGATKETQYF. The CDR3 nucleotides read TGTGCCAGCAGTTACCCGCAAGGGGTGCTAGCGGGGGCGACGAAAGAGACCCAGTACTTC.

This clone was recorded only once. The chain is built from TRBV3-1 (or the pseudogene TRBV3-2) and TRBJ1-2; TRBD1 is a possible D gene (6 bases). The CDR3 length is 13 residues. V dropped 6 bases and J dropped 2 bases, with 10 bases sitting between them. Germline assignment: CDR1 LGHDT and CDR2 YNNKEL (reference sequence). CDR3 protein: CASRKTGNYGYTF. The CDR3 nucleotides read TGTGCCAGCAGAAAGACAGGAAACTATGGCTACACCTTC.

The V and J genes are TRBV21-1 and TRBJ2-7; TRBD1 is the table's D call and was not checked against the DNA. TRBV21-1 is a known pseudogene. This CDR3 has 16 residues. For the CDR3, the DNA is TGTGCCAGCAGCAAAGGGTTGTCAGGGGGTGTGTACGAGCAGTACGTC. Protein product: CASSKGLSGGVYEQYV.

This chain uses TRBV12-5 with TRBJ1-2; no clear D. Germline loops: CDR1 LGHNT, CDR2 FRNRAP. The CDR3 spans 12 residues. The V end lost 6 bases, the J end lost 3 bases, and 8 bases lay between the germline ends. CDR3 region: CASGLTDYGYTF. In nucleotides, the CDR3 is TGTGCTAGTGGCTTGACTGACTATGGCTACACCTTC.